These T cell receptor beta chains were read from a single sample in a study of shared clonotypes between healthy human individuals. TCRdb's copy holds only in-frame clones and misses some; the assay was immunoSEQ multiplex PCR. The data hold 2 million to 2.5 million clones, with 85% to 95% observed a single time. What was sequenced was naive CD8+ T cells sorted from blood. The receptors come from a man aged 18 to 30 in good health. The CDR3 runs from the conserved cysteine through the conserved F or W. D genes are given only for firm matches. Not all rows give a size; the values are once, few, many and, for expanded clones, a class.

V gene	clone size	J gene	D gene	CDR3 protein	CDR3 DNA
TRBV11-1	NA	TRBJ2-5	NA	CASAPWGQETQYF	TGTGCCAGCGCCCCCTGGGGTCAAGAGACCCAGTACTTC
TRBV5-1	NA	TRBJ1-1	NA	CASSFSGYTEAFF	TGCGCCAGCAGCTTCTCGGGTTATACTGAAGCTTTCTTT
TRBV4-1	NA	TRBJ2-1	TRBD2	CASSPTSGGLPPYNEQFF	TGCGCCAGCAGCCCTACTAGCGGGGGGCTTCCTCCCTACAATGAGCAGTTCTTC
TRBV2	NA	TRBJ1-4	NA	CASSSSRMVYEKLFF	TGTGCCAGCAGTTCCTCCAGGATGGTCTATGAAAAACTGTTTTTT
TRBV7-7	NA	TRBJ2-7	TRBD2	CASSVEAGLPYEQYF	TGTGCTAGCAGCGTAGAAGCGGGGTTACCCTACGAGCAGTACTTC
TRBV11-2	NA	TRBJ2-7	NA	CASSLFVGRAYEQYF	TGTGCCAGCAGCTTATTCGTGGGGAGAGCCTACGAGCAGTACTTC
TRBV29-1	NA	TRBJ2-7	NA	CSAGAGPTYEQYF	TGCAGCGCCGGGGCAGGGCCTACCTACGAGCAGTACTTC
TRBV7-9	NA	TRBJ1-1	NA	CASTPDRPEAFF	TGTGCCAGCACCCCGGACAGACCTGAAGCTTTCTTT
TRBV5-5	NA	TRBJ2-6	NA	CASSLGARGDSGANVLTF	TGTGCCAGCAGCTTGGGGGCGAGGGGCGACTCTGGGGCCAACGTCCTGACTTTC
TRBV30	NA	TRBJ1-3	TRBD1	CAWSTGTGWNTIYF	TGTGCCTGGAGTACCGGGACAGGGTGGAACACCATATATTTT
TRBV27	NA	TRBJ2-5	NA	CASSLWGGPKISQETQYF	TGTGCCAGCAGTTTATGGGGGGGCCCAAAGATATCCCAAGAGACCCAGTACTTC
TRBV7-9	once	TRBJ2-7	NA	CASSLPLGEQYF	TGTGCCAGCAGCTTACCTTTAGGCGAGCAGTACTTC
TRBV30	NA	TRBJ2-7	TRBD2	CAWSVLLGLAYEQYF	TGTGCCTGGAGTGTACTTCTGGGACTAGCCTACGAGCAGTACTTC
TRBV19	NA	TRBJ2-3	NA	CASSFQPGRDTQYF	TGTGCCAGTAGTTTCCAGCCCGGTCGGGATACGCAGTATTTT
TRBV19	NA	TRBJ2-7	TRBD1	CASSQQFWDRTYEQYF	TGTGCCAGTAGTCAGCAATTTTGGGACAGAACCTACGAGCAGTACTTC